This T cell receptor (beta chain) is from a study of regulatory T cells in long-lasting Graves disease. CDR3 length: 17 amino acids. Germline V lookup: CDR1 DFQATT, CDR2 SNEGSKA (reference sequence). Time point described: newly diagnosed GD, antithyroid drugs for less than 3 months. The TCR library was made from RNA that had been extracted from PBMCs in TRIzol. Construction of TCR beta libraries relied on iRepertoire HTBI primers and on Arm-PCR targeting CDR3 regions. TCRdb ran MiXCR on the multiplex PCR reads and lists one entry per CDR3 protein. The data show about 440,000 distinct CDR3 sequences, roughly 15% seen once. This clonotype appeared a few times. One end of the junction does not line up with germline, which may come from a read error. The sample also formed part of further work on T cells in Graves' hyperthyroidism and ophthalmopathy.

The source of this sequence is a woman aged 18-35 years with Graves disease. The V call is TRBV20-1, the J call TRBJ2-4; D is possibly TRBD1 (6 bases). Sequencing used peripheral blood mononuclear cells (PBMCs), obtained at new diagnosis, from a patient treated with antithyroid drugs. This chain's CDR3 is CSARDATGALAKNIQYF. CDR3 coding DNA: TGCAGTGCCAGAGATGCGACAGGAGCCTTAGCCAAAAACATTCAGTACTTC.